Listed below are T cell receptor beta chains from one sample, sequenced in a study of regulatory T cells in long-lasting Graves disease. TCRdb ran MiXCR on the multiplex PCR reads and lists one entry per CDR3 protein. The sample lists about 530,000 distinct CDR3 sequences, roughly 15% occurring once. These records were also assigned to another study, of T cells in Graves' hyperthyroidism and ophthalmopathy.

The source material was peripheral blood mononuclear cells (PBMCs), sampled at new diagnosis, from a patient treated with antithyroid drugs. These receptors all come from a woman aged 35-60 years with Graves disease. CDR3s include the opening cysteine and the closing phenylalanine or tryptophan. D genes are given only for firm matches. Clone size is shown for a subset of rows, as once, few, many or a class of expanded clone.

CDR3nt: TGTGCCAGCAGTTTAAGGGGGAAGGGGCCCGGGGCGCAGTATTTT; CDR3aa: CASSLRGKGPGAQYF; abundance: -; d_gene: -; j_gene: TRBJ2-3; v_gene: TRBV12-3/TRBV12-4
CDR3nt: TGTGCCAGTAGTGTTGGTGGTCGGCAGGGTAATTCACCCCTCCACTTT; CDR3aa: CASSVGGRQGNSPLHF; abundance: -; d_gene: -; j_gene: TRBJ1-6; v_gene: TRBV19
CDR3nt: TGTGCCAGCAGCCCGTCGCCGGTTGGCGCTTTCTTT; CDR3aa: CASSPSPVGAFF; abundance: -; d_gene: -; j_gene: TRBJ1-1; v_gene: TRBV7-2
CDR3nt: TGTGCCAGCAGCCCTCCCCCGGGGGGGTTCACCGGGGAGCTGTTTTTT; CDR3aa: CASSPPPGGFTGELFF; abundance: -; d_gene: TRBD2; j_gene: TRBJ2-2; v_gene: TRBV9
CDR3nt: TGCGCCAGCAGCACCAGGGTCATGAACACTGAAGCTTTCTTT; CDR3aa: CASSTRVMNTEAFF; abundance: many; d_gene: -; j_gene: TRBJ1-1; v_gene: TRBV5-1
CDR3nt: TGTGCCTGGAGGACAGGTCTGAGGACACCCCTCCACTTT; CDR3aa: CAWRTGLRTPLHF; abundance: -; d_gene: -; j_gene: TRBJ1-6; v_gene: TRBV30
CDR3nt: TGTGCCAGCAGCGTAATGGTCGGGGGGGATGAAAAACTGTTTTTT; CDR3aa: CASSVMVGGDEKLFF; abundance: few; d_gene: -; j_gene: TRBJ1-4; v_gene: TRBV9
CDR3nt: TGTGCCAGCAGTTCAGGGAGTAGGAACACTGAAGCTTTCTTT; CDR3aa: CASSSGSRNTEAFF; abundance: many; d_gene: -; j_gene: TRBJ1-1; v_gene: TRBV28
CDR3nt: TGTGCCAGCATCGAGAGGGGGGTCGACACTGAAGCTTTCTTT; CDR3aa: CASIERGVDTEAFF; abundance: few; d_gene: -; j_gene: TRBJ1-1; v_gene: TRBV6-1
CDR3nt: TGTGCCAGCAGTACGGACAGCGGGGAGCTGTTTTTT; CDR3aa: CASSTDSGELFF; abundance: many; d_gene: -; j_gene: TRBJ2-2; v_gene: TRBV12-3/TRBV12-4
CDR3nt: TGTGCCAGCTCAGCCCGCCTTGGAGGCTATGGCTACACCTTC; CDR3aa: CASSARLGGYGYTF; abundance: many; d_gene: -; j_gene: TRBJ1-2; v_gene: TRBV6-1
CDR3nt: TGTGCCAGCAGCTTATATCCCAATGACCTGGGACAGGGGATGAGTGGGTACAATGAGCAGTTCTTC; CDR3aa: CASSLYPNDLGQGMSGYNEQFF; abundance: few; d_gene: TRBD1; j_gene: TRBJ2-1; v_gene: TRBV7-3
CDR3nt: TGCAGTGCTTCCAACATGTACGGTACGCAGTATTTT; CDR3aa: CSASNMYGTQYF; abundance: many; d_gene: -; j_gene: TRBJ2-3; v_gene: TRBV20-1
CDR3nt: TGTGCCAGCAGTTACCCTGGACAGAAGGGCCAGCAGTATTTT; CDR3aa: CASSYPGQKGQQYF; abundance: many; d_gene: -; j_gene: TRBJ2-3; v_gene: TRBV6-5
CDR3nt: TGTGCCAGCAGCCAAGAACAGGGGACTCGCCCTAATGAAAAACTGTTTTTT; CDR3aa: CASSQEQGTRPNEKLFF; abundance: -; d_gene: TRBD1; j_gene: TRBJ1-4; v_gene: TRBV4-2
CDR3nt: TGTGCCAGCAGCTCGCCGGGACATTCAAACGAGCAGTACTTC; CDR3aa: CASSSPGHSNEQYF; abundance: few; d_gene: -; j_gene: TRBJ2-7; v_gene: TRBV7-9
CDR3nt: TGTGCCAGCAGTTTGAACAGGGGGATGGATACGCAGTATTTT; CDR3aa: CASSLNRGMDTQYF; abundance: many; d_gene: TRBD1; j_gene: TRBJ2-3; v_gene: TRBV12-3/TRBV12-4
CDR3nt: TGTGCCGTCAATACAGGGCTTTGGACTGAAGCTTTCTTT; CDR3aa: CAVNTGLWTEAFF; abundance: -; d_gene: -; j_gene: TRBJ1-1; v_gene: TRBV19
CDR3nt: TGTGCCAGCAGTGGATCGACAGGGAGCCTCCACTTT; CDR3aa: CASSGSTGSLHF; abundance: many; d_gene: TRBD1; j_gene: TRBJ1-6; v_gene: TRBV25-1
CDR3nt: TGTGCCAGCGGTACCTTTGAAGCTTTCTTT; CDR3aa: CASGTFEAFF; abundance: many; d_gene: -; j_gene: TRBJ1-1; v_gene: TRBV28
CDR3nt: TGTGCCAGCAGCCAAGCGGGCGGGGGAGTTAGTGATACGCAGTATTTT; CDR3aa: CASSQAGGGVSDTQYF; abundance: many; d_gene: TRBD2; j_gene: TRBJ2-3; v_gene: TRBV3-1
CDR3nt: TGTGCCAGCAGCGGGGACCCGGACGGGGACGAGCAGTACTTC; CDR3aa: CASSGDPDGDEQYF; abundance: once; d_gene: -; j_gene: TRBJ2-7; v_gene: TRBV2
CDR3nt: TGTGCCACCAGCAGAGATGGGTCGGGTTTGGGAGAGACCCAGTACTTC; CDR3aa: CATSRDGSGLGETQYF; abundance: many; d_gene: -; j_gene: TRBJ2-5; v_gene: TRBV15
CDR3nt: TGTGCCTGGAGTAAGGGACTGGGAAATGAAAAACTGTTTTTT; CDR3aa: CAWSKGLGNEKLFF; abundance: many; d_gene: -; j_gene: TRBJ1-4; v_gene: TRBV30
CDR3nt: TGTGCCAGCAGTTACTCGTCCCAGGGCAACACTGAAGCTTTCTTT; CDR3aa: CASSYSSQGNTEAFF; abundance: few; d_gene: -; j_gene: TRBJ1-1; v_gene: TRBV6-2/TRBV6-3
CDR3nt: TGTGCCAGCAGCTTAGAATGGGCGGGGAACACTGAAGCTTTCTTT; CDR3aa: CASSLEWAGNTEAFF; abundance: many; d_gene: -; j_gene: TRBJ1-1; v_gene: TRBV11-2
CDR3nt: TGTGCCAGCTCACGAACAGGAGGATCCACTGAAGCTTTCTTT; CDR3aa: CASSRTGGSTEAFF; abundance: few; d_gene: -; j_gene: TRBJ1-1; v_gene: TRBV18
CDR3nt: TGTGCCAGTTCCCGAGGCAGGGGGCTGATCACTGAAGCTTTCTTT; CDR3aa: CASSRGRGLITEAFF; abundance: many; d_gene: TRBD1; j_gene: TRBJ1-1; v_gene: TRBV6-2/TRBV6-3
CDR3nt: TGTGCCAGCAGCTTCGGCGGAATGGGGGAGCTGTTTTTT; CDR3aa: CASSFGGMGELFF; abundance: few; d_gene: -; j_gene: TRBJ2-2; v_gene: TRBV7-9
CDR3nt: TGTGCCAGCAGGGAGACGGCGTATGGCTACACCTTC; CDR3aa: CASRETAYGYTF; abundance: many; d_gene: -; j_gene: TRBJ1-2; v_gene: TRBV2
CDR3nt: TGCAGTGCTAGAGCCCGTCGAACAGGGGACAATGAAAAACTGTTTTTT; CDR3aa: CSARARRTGDNEKLFF; abundance: many; d_gene: TRBD1; j_gene: TRBJ1-4; v_gene: TRBV20-1
CDR3nt: TGTGCCAGCAGCTTGGCAGGGACAGGGGACTATGGCTACACCTTC; CDR3aa: CASSLAGTGDYGYTF; abundance: many; d_gene: TRBD1; j_gene: TRBJ1-2; v_gene: TRBV7-2
CDR3nt: TGTGCCAGCAGTCCGAAATGCGAGCAGTACTTC; CDR3aa: CASSPKCEQYF; abundance: -; d_gene: -; j_gene: TRBJ2-7; v_gene: TRBV12-3/TRBV12-4
CDR3nt: TGTGCCAGCAGCGAGGGTTATAACTATGGCTACACCTTC; CDR3aa: CASSEGYNYGYTF; abundance: few; d_gene: -; j_gene: TRBJ1-2; v_gene: TRBV2
CDR3nt: TGTGCCAGCAGTTATTGGCAGAATGAAAAACTGTTTTTT; CDR3aa: CASSYWQNEKLFF; abundance: -; d_gene: -; j_gene: TRBJ1-4; v_gene: TRBV6-2/TRBV6-3
CDR3nt: TGTGCCAGCAGCCAGGGGCTGACAGGGTCAACTGAAGCTTTCTTT; CDR3aa: CASSQGLTGSTEAFF; abundance: -; d_gene: TRBD1; j_gene: TRBJ1-1; v_gene: TRBV3-1
CDR3nt: TGTGCCAGCAGTGGGGAGCGGGGGGTCATCACAGATACGCAGTATTTT; CDR3aa: CASSGERGVITDTQYF; abundance: many; d_gene: TRBD2; j_gene: TRBJ2-3; v_gene: TRBV2
CDR3nt: TGTGCCATCAGAGAGGACACCGGCAGGGGCTACACCTTC; CDR3aa: CAIREDTGRGYTF; abundance: many; d_gene: -; j_gene: TRBJ1-2; v_gene: TRBV10-3